Sequencing of this T cell receptor beta chain was carried out in a study of blood T cells in healthy people across ages (dated by TCRdb to the mid-2010s). For the wider study: In model experiments, template switching captured about one uniquely barcoded TCR beta cDNA molecule for every two T cells. The study analyzed two additional independent replicas of 1 million unique cDNA reads from the same blood draw for two donors, one aged 18 to 29 and one aged 80 or older. To avoid experimental bias, donors of different ages were randomly spread across the sequencing lanes. Four age groups were formed from the donors: young (average approximately 15 years), middle-aged (just under 40), aged (about 62) and long-lived (approximately 80). Using deep sequencing normalized with unique cDNA molecular identifiers, the study measured how TCR beta repertoire diversity changes with age.

As concerns this clonotype: What this receptor recognizes is not known. No much larger clone exists at a distance of one base, and base qualities are not known.

Overall results and qualifications from the work: The long-lived group showed more naive CD4+ T cells, fewer expanded clones and increased TCR diversity than the aged group, suggesting age selection. As age increased, observed TCR beta diversity per million T cells dropped in a roughly linear way, and a significant reduction was already evident by age about 40. A strong correlation was found between observed TCR beta diversity and the percentage of naive T cells measured by flow cytometry. Because donor CMV infection status was unknown, age-related changes in expanded clonotypes were potentially confounded. Total diversity estimates from one million sequenced T cells were considered lower bounds and underestimates. Since profiling was done on bulk unsorted PBMCs, naive and antigen-experienced compartments could not be conclusively compared.

The V end loses 8 bases and the J end loses 0 bases, and a stretch of 16 bases separates them. From its cysteine to its phenylalanine, the CDR3 spans 15 amino acids. Kept here is only the CDR3 DNA, which spans 45 bases and is read in frame from base 1. The donors were some 39 Caucasian individuals from Russia, aged about 6 to 100 years, who were systemically healthy. Around 9.9 milliliters of peripheral blood were collected from each donor into EDTA-treated Vacutainer tubes. Ficoll-Paque density-gradient centrifugation was used to isolate PBMCs, with at least 7 million obtained per sample. Total RNA was extracted from PBMCs with Trizol reagent, with at least 5.5 micrograms obtained per sample. For every donor, flow cytometry on a PBMC aliquot measured the percentage of naive CD45RAhigh/CD27high T cells. The receptor library was made with 5' RACE. The run used an Illumina HiSeq 2500. A second PCR of about 6 to 11 cycles was performed with a sample-barcoded 5' primer and a J-beta primer mix. A unique molecular identifier was introduced onto each TCR beta cDNA molecule by a template-switch 5' adaptor carrying 12 random nucleotides. Each sample yielded at least 2.5 million CDR3-containing paired-end reads. The Mint cDNA synthesis kit, primed by a TRBC-specific oligonucleotide, was used to synthesize first-strand cDNA from all RNA. All cDNA was treated with uracil-DNA glycosylase and then went through a first 18-cycle PCR with the universal primers M1SS and BC2_uni_R. The authors processed their data as follows. Normalization of each sample was performed by random selection of 1 million high-quality reads, each carrying a distinct molecular identifier. Reads with shared molecular identifiers were discarded instead of being binned into consensus sequences. MiTCR, with a Q25 quality threshold and the strictest error-elimination algorithm, was used for CDR3 identification, clonotype clustering and error correction. Lower-bound total TCR beta diversity was estimated with a nonparametric unseen species model using Euler transformation. The public reads were run again by TCRdb, first through fastp at Q25 and then through MiXCR, and only productive beta chains were kept. Merged by CDR3 protein, the rows form single entries marked with the most common genes and DNA. The V and J calls shown here were made by TCRdb, not taken from the authors' results. This sample has about a million distinct CDR3 sequences in its table, and around 48% of those were observed once. The ten largest clones take up roughly 13% of the sample.

Sequencing input: blood. This chain joins TRBV12-3 or TRBV12-4 to TRBJ1-2; TRBD1 is a weak D gene call, 5 bases matching. The TCR originated in a man younger than 45 in good health. The CDR3 here reads CASAWAAGPNYGYTF. The sequenced DNA: TGTGCCAGCGCCTGGGCGGCGGGGCCTAACTATGGCTACACCTTC.